These T cell receptor beta chains were read from a single sample in a study of tumor-infiltrating lymphocytes in primary liver carcinoma. Each CDR3 protein gets one entry after TCRdb re-called the multiplex PCR reads with MiXCR. This table holds 300,000 to 350,000 distinct CDR3 sequences, roughly two thirds found once. Source material: peripheral blood. These receptors were taken from a man aged 35-49 years with primary liver carcinoma and hepatitis B virus infection. CDR3s include the opening cysteine and the closing phenylalanine or tryptophan. The D gene is left open where the match is weak. Only part of the rows carry a size: once, few, many, or a class if the clone is expanded.

TRBJ2-1	TRBV6-2/TRBV6-3	many	TRBD2	CASSPETSGRSREQFF	TGTGCCAGCAGTCCGGAAACTAGCGGGAGATCTCGCGAGCAGTTCTTC
TRBJ2-3	TRBV28	few	TRBD2	CASRVAGVPDTQYF	TGTGCCAGCAGGGTAGCGGGAGTACCAGATACGCAGTATTTT
TRBJ2-7	TRBV4-2	NA	TRBD2	CASSQESPASGTFYEQYF	TGTGCCAGCAGCCAAGAGAGTCCGGCTAGCGGGACTTTTTACGAGCAGTACTTT
TRBJ1-2	TRBV7-2	NA	NA	CASSVDGNSGYTF	TGTGCCAGCAGCGTAGACGGGAACTCTGGCTACACCTTC
TRBJ2-2	TRBV11-2	NA	NA	CTSSLVQAANTGELFF	TGTACCAGCAGCTTAGTTCAAGCGGCGAACACCGGGGAACTGTTTTTT
TRBJ2-1	TRBV5-1	NA	TRBD2	CASSSLTSSGNEQFF	TGCGCCAGCAGCTCGTTGACTAGCTCGGGCAATGAGCAGTTCTTC
TRBJ2-3	TRBV14	NA	NA	CASSQDGVARDTQYF	TGTGCCAGCAGCCAAGATGGGGTAGCCAGAGATACGCAGTATTTT
TRBJ2-1	TRBV14	many	TRBD1	CASSQSTTGLILF	TGTGCCAGCAGCCAATCAACGACAGGGTTGATTCTCTTC
TRBJ2-3	TRBV14	NA	NA	CASSLQSRAGTDTQYF	TGTGCCAGCAGCCTACAGTCCCGAGCGGGCACAGATACGCAGTATTTT
TRBJ2-7	TRBV12-3/TRBV12-4	NA	NA	CASSLDKTQRHYF	TGTGCCAGCAGTTTAGACAAGACTCAGAGGCACTACTTC
TRBJ2-7	TRBV5-6	NA	NA	CASSLALGAQVSEQYF	TGTGCCAGCAGCTTGGCCCTGGGGGCGCAGGTCTCCGAGCAGTACTTC
TRBJ2-5	TRBV13	NA	NA	CASSLGDGTEQETQYF	TGTGCCAGCAGCTTAGGGGATGGGACGGAGCAAGAGACCCAGTACTTC
TRBJ2-7	TRBV10-3	NA	NA	CAISVQANSYEQYF	TGTGCCATCAGTGTGCAGGCGAACTCCTACGAGCAGTACTTC
TRBJ1-2	TRBV30	NA	NA	CAFWSGYGYDF	TGTGCCTTTTGGTCGGGCTATGGCTACGACTTC
TRBJ2-5	TRBV1	many	NA	CTSSQDRKGQETQYF	TGCACCAGCAGCCAAGATAGAAAGGGCCAAGAGACCCAGTACTTC
TRBJ2-3	TRBV28	few	NA	CASSLMANTDTQYF	TGTGCCAGCAGTTTGATGGCGAACACAGATACGCAGTATTTT
TRBJ1-6	TRBV12-3/TRBV12-4	few	NA	CASSFRRSADLHF	TGTGCCAGCAGTTTTCGGCGGAGCGCCGACCTCCACTTT
TRBJ2-3	TRBV29-1	NA	NA	CIVEAAPRSTYTQYF	TGCATCGTTGAAGCCGCCCCGCGGAGCACATATACGCAGTATTTT
TRBJ1-2	TRBV6-2/TRBV6-3	many	NA	CASRETGTRIGYTF	TGTGCCAGCAGAGAAACCGGGACTCGCATAGGCTACACCTTC
TRBJ2-7	TRBV29-1	NA	NA	CSVEGMNPSKPYEEYF	TGCAGCGTTGAAGGTATGAACCCATCGAAACCCTACGAGGAGTACTTC
TRBJ2-1	TRBV11-2	NA	NA	CASSTMGQNNKKFF	TGTGCCAGCAGTACTATGGGACAAAACAATAAGAAGTTCTTC
TRBJ2-1	TRBV10-1	few	TRBD2	CASSGGSGRANEQFF	TGCGCCAGCAGTGGCGGAAGCGGGAGGGCTAATGAGCAGTTCTTC
TRBJ2-7	TRBV11-2	NA	NA	CASSPRRRGAYEQYF	TGTGCCAGCAGCCCTAGGAGGAGAGGGGCCTACGAGCAGTACTTC
TRBJ1-5	TRBV19	few	TRBD1	CASSSTDRGIDSNQPQHF	TGTGCCAGTAGTTCAACAGACAGGGGGATCGATAGCAATCAGCCCCAGCATTTT
TRBJ2-4	TRBV28	few	NA	CASSFNTNIQYF	TGTGCCAGCAGTTTTAACACGAACATTCAGTACTTC
TRBJ2-7	TRBV29-1	NA	TRBD2	CGVELGAGGRWDEQYF	TGCGGCGTTGAACTAGGAGCGGGAGGCCGTTGGGACGAGCAGTACTTC
TRBJ1-3	TRBV6-6	NA	NA	CANIQENSGNTIYF	TGTGCCAACATTCAGGAGAACTCTGGAAACACCATATATTTT
TRBJ1-1	TRBV11-2	many	NA	CASSSLFRGGEAFF	TGTGCCAGCAGCTCCCTGTTCAGGGGCGGTGAAGCTTTCTTT
TRBJ2-1	TRBV11-2	NA	TRBD2	CARNPRLAGVGNEQFF	TGTGCCAGAAACCCAAGACTAGCGGGAGTTGGAAATGAGCAGTTCTTC
TRBJ2-3	TRBV5-5	NA	NA	CASGIPLDTQYF	TGTGCCAGCGGCATACCTTTAGATACGCAGTATTTT
TRBJ1-1	TRBV6-6	many	NA	CASSYSSNFDTEAFF	TGTGCCAGCAGTTACTCCTCCAATTTCGACACTGAAGCTTTCTTT
TRBJ2-7	TRBV28	NA	TRBD1	CASTNAGTGSYEQYF	TGTGCCAGTACTAATGCCGGGACAGGGTCCTACGAGCAGTACTTC
TRBJ2-3	TRBV7-9	NA	NA	CASSLGAADTQYF	TGTGCCAGCAGCTTAGGGGCGGCAGATACGCAGTATTTT
TRBJ1-1	TRBV14	NA	NA	CVSSTTGLGAEAFF	TGTGTCAGCAGCACTACTGGGTTGGGTGCTGAAGCTTTCTTT
TRBJ2-3	TRBV12-3/TRBV12-4	few	NA	CASSPPRVFGTDTQYF	TGTGCCAGCAGTCCCCCCCGAGTATTCGGCACAGATACGCAGTATTTT
TRBJ1-2	TRBV12-3/TRBV12-4	many	TRBD1	CASSLGQGDNYGYTF	TGTGCCAGCAGCCTAGGACAGGGGGATAACTATGGCTACACCTTC
TRBJ1-3	TRBV11-2	many	NA	CASSPGLGNTIYF	TGTGCCAGCAGCCCGGGACTTGGAAACACCATATATTTT
TRBJ2-7	TRBV11-1	many	TRBD2	CASSSGLAAEQYF	TGTGCCAGCAGCTCGGGACTAGCGGCCGAGCAGTACTTC
TRBJ1-1	TRBV4-1	NA	NA	CARSPVSGMNTEAFF	TGCGCCAGAAGCCCAGTCTCGGGAATGAACACTGAAGCTTTCTTT
TRBJ1-2	TRBV5-4	few	NA	CASSYGTNYGYTF	TGTGCCAGCAGCTACGGGACTAACTATGGCTACACCTTC
TRBJ2-1	TRBV14	few	TRBD2	CASSLGLDLEYEQFF	TGTGCCAGCAGCTTAGGACTAGATTTGGAGTATGAGCAGTTCTTC
TRBJ2-7	TRBV5-6	few	TRBD1	CASSTRNRGTSSYEQYF	TGTGCCAGCAGCACTAGAAACAGGGGAACCAGCTCCTACGAGCAGTACTTC
TRBJ2-5	TRBV11-3	NA	NA	CSSSFIAEETQYF	TGCTCCAGCAGCTTTATAGCGGAGGAGACCCAGTACTTC
TRBJ2-1	TRBV11-2	NA	TRBD2	CAWSLTSVNEQFF	TGTGCCTGGAGCCTGACTAGCGTCAATGAGCAGTTCTTC
TRBJ2-1	TRBV11-2	NA	TRBD1	CASSATGTGNYNVQFF	TGTGCTAGCAGCGCAACGGGGACAGGGAACTACAATGTGCAGTTCTTC
TRBJ2-5	TRBV28	NA	NA	CASSFRGYQETQYF	TGTGCCAGCAGTTTCCGGGGCTACCAAGAGACCCAGTACTTC
TRBJ1-5	TRBV10-3	NA	NA	CAISESTGWDQPQHF	TGTGCCATCAGTGAGTCCACAGGGTGGGACCAGCCCCAGCATTTT
TRBJ2-7	TRBV6-5	many	TRBD1	CASSPRQGRQYF	TGTGCCAGCAGTCCCAGACAGGGTCGACAGTACTTC